The rows below give T cell receptor beta chains drawn from one sample of a study of vaccination effects on CD4 cells after COVID-19. Libraries were prepared by immunoSEQ multiplex PCR; TCRdb keeps only in-frame clonotypes and omits some of them. The repertoire includes around 56,000 clones, 60% to 85% of them detected once, and approximately 3% sits in the top ten. No cognate antigen is known for these TCRs. The sample was CD4+ T cells from PBMCs cultured without peptide, taken before COVID-19 vaccination. The receptors stem from a human donor who received a COVID-19 vaccine. Both conserved end residues are part of each CDR3. A D gene is named only where the DNA matches it firmly. Rows give clone size only sometimes, using once, few, many, or a class for an expanded clone.

v_gene	abundance	j_gene	d_gene	CDR3aa	CDR3nt
TRBV5-1	.	TRBJ2-3	.	CASSPRADTDTQYF	TGCGCCAGCAGCCCCAGGGCTGACACAGATACGCAGTATTTT
TRBV18	once	TRBJ2-5	.	CASSPLARETQYF	TGTGCCAGCTCACCACTGGCTAGAGAGACCCAGTACTTC
TRBV19	.	TRBJ2-3	TRBD2	CASTLRLAGGQYTQYF	TGTGCCAGTACCCTGAGACTAGCGGGGGGGCAATATACGCAGTATTTT
TRBV18	.	TRBJ1-5	.	CASSPSSGEGQPQHF	TGTGCCAGCTCACCATCCTCAGGGGAGGGGCAGCCCCAGCATTTT
TRBV18	few	TRBJ2-6	.	CASSPLQGFSGANVLTF	TGTGCCAGCTCACCATTGCAGGGCTTCTCTGGGGCCAACGTCCTGACTTTC
TRBV5-4	few	TRBJ2-2	.	CASSSGPANTGELFF	TGTGCCAGCAGCTCCGGGCCCGCGAACACCGGGGAGCTGTTTTTT
TRBV19	.	TRBJ1-3	TRBD1	CASTSWYQGARNTIYF	TGTGCCAGTACTTCTTGGTACCAGGGGGCAAGAAACACCATATATTTT
TRBV2	once	TRBJ1-1	.	CASSEADVGTEAFF	TGTGCCAGCAGTGAAGCCGACGTCGGGACTGAAGCTTTCTTT
TRBV6-5	.	TRBJ1-5	.	CASGRGYQPQHF	TGTGCCAGCGGCCGTGGGTACCAGCCCCAGCATTTT
TRBV6-5	.	TRBJ2-1	TRBD1	CASSLGQGQFF	TGTGCCAGCAGTTTAGGACAGGGGCAGTTCTTC
TRBV7-8	.	TRBJ1-1	TRBD1	CASSQGQPNTEAFF	TGTGCCAGCAGCCAGGGACAGCCTAACACTGAAGCTTTCTTT
TRBV12-5	.	TRBJ1-3	.	CASLGGRLGNTIYF	TGTGCTAGTCTCGGAGGCCGCCTTGGAAACACCATATATTTT
TRBV2	.	TRBJ2-3	TRBD2	CASSVRGGGPDTQYF	TGTGCCAGCAGTGTTCGTGGCGGGGGACCAGATACGCAGTATTTT
TRBV2	.	TRBJ1-5	.	CASSEQGGYSNQPQHF	TGTGCCAGCAGTGAGCAGGGAGGGTATAGCAATCAGCCCCAGCATTTT
TRBV24-1	.	TRBJ1-1	.	CATSDPGQTTEAFF	TGTGCCACCAGTGACCCCGGACAGACCACTGAAGCTTTCTTT
TRBV5-1	.	TRBJ2-5	TRBD1	CASSLEGQGAQETQYF	TGCGCCAGCAGCCTAGAAGGACAGGGAGCCCAAGAGACCCAGTACTTC
TRBV27	.	TRBJ1-2	.	CASGSRSEGYTF	TGTGCCAGCGGCTCGCGGTCGGAAGGCTACACCTTC
TRBV19	.	TRBJ1-5	.	CASTPTGTRDQPQHF	TGTGCCAGTACCCCGACGGGCACACGGGATCAGCCCCAGCATTTT
TRBV5-8	.	TRBJ1-4	.	CASSMGKGGSNEKLFF	TGTGCCAGCAGCATGGGGAAGGGGGGAAGTAATGAAAAACTGTTTTTT
TRBV2	.	TRBJ1-1	TRBD1	CATRRDSTRDTEAFF	TGTGCCACCCGGAGGGACAGTACTCGGGACACTGAAGCTTTCTTT
TRBV28	.	TRBJ1-3	TRBD1	CASGFPGQGAWNTIYF	TGTGCCAGCGGATTCCCGGGACAGGGGGCGTGGAACACCATATATTTT
TRBV2	once	TRBJ1-1	.	CASSVELSEAFF	TGTGCCAGCAGTGTTGAGTTATCTGAAGCTTTCTTT
TRBV18	.	TRBJ1-3	.	CASSPPGGAGNTIYF	TGTGCCAGCTCACCACCTGGGGGGGCCGGAAACACCATATATTTT
TRBV30	.	TRBJ1-5	.	CAWSRQSPNQPQHF	TGTGCCTGGAGCCGACAGAGTCCTAATCAGCCCCAGCATTTT
TRBV6-4	.	TRBJ1-1	.	CASSEGRGVSEAFF	TGTGCCAGCAGTGAAGGCAGGGGAGTTTCTGAAGCTTTCTTT
TRBV10-2	few	TRBJ1-5	TRBD1	CASKTGNSQPQHF	TGCGCCAGCAAGACAGGGAATTCTCAGCCCCAGCATTTT
TRBV7-3	.	TRBJ2-1	TRBD1	CASSTTGGAYNEQFF	TGTGCCAGCAGCACAACAGGGGGCGCCTACAATGAGCAGTTCTTC
TRBV6-2/TRBV6-3	.	TRBJ2-3	TRBD2	CASSYSTRAGGVFGTDTQYF	TGTGCCAGCAGTTACTCGACTCGAGCGGGGGGGGTCTTCGGCACAGATACGCAGTATTTT
TRBV5-4	.	TRBJ2-2	TRBD1	CASSLGGTGDTGELFF	TGTGCCAGCAGCTTGGGGGGGACAGGGGACACCGGGGAGCTGTTTTTT
TRBV18	.	TRBJ1-4	TRBD1	CASSPWTGDEKLFF	TGTGCCAGCTCACCTTGGACAGGGGATGAAAAACTGTTTTTT
TRBV9	.	TRBJ2-3	TRBD2	CASSAHPGGARGTDTQYF	TGTGCCAGCAGCGCCCATCCGGGGGGGGCCCGAGGCACAGATACGCAGTATTTT
TRBV12-3/TRBV12-4	.	TRBJ1-2	TRBD1	CASKGQGADGYTF	TGTGCCAGTAAGGGACAGGGGGCGGATGGCTACACCTTC
TRBV19	once	TRBJ2-2	.	CASSQLTGPGELFF	TGTGCCAGTAGCCAATTGACAGGACCCGGGGAGCTGTTTTTT
TRBV5-1	.	TRBJ2-5	TRBD1	CASSLSTGGLGETQYF	TGCGCCAGCAGCTTGTCGACAGGGGGATTAGGAGAGACCCAGTACTTC
TRBV30	.	TRBJ1-4	.	CAWSTHPNLATNEKLFF	TGTGCCTGGAGCACTCATCCCAACCTAGCAACTAATGAAAAACTGTTTTTT
TRBV24-1	.	TRBJ1-4	.	CATSDPRGSGQLFF	TGTGCCACCAGTGACCCCCGCGGTTCGGGGCAACTGTTTTTT
TRBV19	.	TRBJ2-1	.	CASSISRGGYNEQFF	TGTGCCAGTAGTATCTCCAGGGGGGGATACAATGAGCAGTTCTTC
TRBV6-2/TRBV6-3	.	TRBJ2-4	TRBD1	CASSRWTGRNIQYF	TGTGCCAGCAGCCGCTGGACAGGGAGAAACATTCAGTACTTC
TRBV5-1	.	TRBJ2-1	TRBD2	CASSLGSSGSSYNEQFF	TGCGCCAGCAGCTTGGGATCCAGCGGGAGCTCCTACAATGAGCAGTTCTTC